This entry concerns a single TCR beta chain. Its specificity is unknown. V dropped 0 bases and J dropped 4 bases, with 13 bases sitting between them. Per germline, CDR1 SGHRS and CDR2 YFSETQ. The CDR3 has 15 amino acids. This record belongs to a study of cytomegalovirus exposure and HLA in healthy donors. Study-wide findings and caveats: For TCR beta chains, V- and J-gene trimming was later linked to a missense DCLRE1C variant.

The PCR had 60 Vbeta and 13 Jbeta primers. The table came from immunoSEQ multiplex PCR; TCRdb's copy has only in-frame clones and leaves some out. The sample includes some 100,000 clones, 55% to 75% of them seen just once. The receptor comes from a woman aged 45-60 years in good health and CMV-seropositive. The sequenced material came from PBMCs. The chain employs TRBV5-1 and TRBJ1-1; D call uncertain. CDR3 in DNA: TGCGCCAGCAGCTTGGACCCCAGATCGTTCACTGAAGCTTTCTTT. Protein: CASSLDPRSFTEAFF.